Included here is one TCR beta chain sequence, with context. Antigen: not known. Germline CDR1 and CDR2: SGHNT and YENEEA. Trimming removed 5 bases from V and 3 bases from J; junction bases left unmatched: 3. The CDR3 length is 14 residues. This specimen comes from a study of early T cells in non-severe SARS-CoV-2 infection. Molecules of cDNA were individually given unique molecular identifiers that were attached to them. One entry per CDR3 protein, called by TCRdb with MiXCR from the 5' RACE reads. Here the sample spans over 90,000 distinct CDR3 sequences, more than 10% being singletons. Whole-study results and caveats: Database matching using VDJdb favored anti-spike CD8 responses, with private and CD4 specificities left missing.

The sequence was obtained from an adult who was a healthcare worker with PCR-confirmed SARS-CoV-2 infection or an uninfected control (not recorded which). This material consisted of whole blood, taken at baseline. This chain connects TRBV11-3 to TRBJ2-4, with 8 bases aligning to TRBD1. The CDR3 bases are TGTGCCAGCAGCCCGACAGGGGACAAAAACATTCAGTACTTC. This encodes CASSPTGDKNIQYF.